These 5 T cell receptor beta chains originate from one sample sequenced in a study of blood T cells in healthy people across ages. Together with a sample-barcoded 5' primer, a J-beta primer mix was included in a second PCR lasting roughly 6 to 12 cycles. TCRdb fed the 5' RACE reads into MiXCR, producing one record per CDR3 protein. This repertoire shows 650,000 to 800,000 distinct CDR3 sequences, approximately 48% found once; its top ten account for about 21%. Sequencing was done on a sample of blood. The receptors were sampled from a man in his 60s in good health.

The chain is built from TRBV20-1 and TRBJ2-3; perhaps TRBD2 as D (6 bases). In germline, CDR1 is DFQATT, CDR2 SNEGSKA (reference sequence). The CDR3 contains 15 residues. V shed 6 bases and J shed 2 bases, with 18 bases lying between them. The CDR3 DNA follows: TGCAGTGCCAATAGCGTTGGGGGGAACACAGATACGCAGTATTTT. Encoded protein: CSANSVGGNTDTQYF.

The gene calls are TRBV21-1 and TRBJ2-7. TRBV21-1 is classified as a pseudogene. The CDR3 contains 12 residues. For the CDR3, the DNA is TGTGCCAGCAGCAGGGATTATGCCAAGCAGTACTTC. Amino acid sequence: CASSRDYAKQYF.

The chain recombines TRBV6-6 with TRBJ2-4; D gene unclear. The CDR3 consists of 14 residues. In germline, CDR1 is MNHNY, CDR2 SVGAGI (reference sequence). V was clipped by 0 bases and J by 6 bases, with 9 bases between them. CDR3 residues: CASSYSTTGNIQYF. CDR3 DNA sequence: TGTGCCAGCAGTTACTCGACCACGGGAAACATTCAGTACTTC.

The sample holds one count of this clonotype. This sequence joins TRBV4-2 and TRBJ2-3, with 15 bases lining up with TRBD2. CDR1 LGHNA and CDR2 YNFKEQ come from the germline V gene. This CDR3 contains 18 residues. The J segment lost 0 bases and the V segment lost 5 bases, leaving 6 bases of the junction unmatched. The CDR3 DNA is TGTGCCAGCAGCGCCGGGACTAGCGGGGGGCGAAGCACAGATACGCAGTATTTT. It translates to CASSAGTSGGRSTDTQYF.

The chain couples TRBV2 to TRBJ2-4; the match to TRBD1 covers 7 bases. Matching the DNA end better, TRBJ2-7 makes the J call doubtful. The CDR3 loop spans 13 amino acids. Germline V lookup: CDR1 SNHLY, CDR2 FYNNEI. CDR3 coding DNA: TGTGCCGGGGGAACAGGGGCAGATCGCGAGCAGTACTTC. Its translation is CAGGTGADREQYF.